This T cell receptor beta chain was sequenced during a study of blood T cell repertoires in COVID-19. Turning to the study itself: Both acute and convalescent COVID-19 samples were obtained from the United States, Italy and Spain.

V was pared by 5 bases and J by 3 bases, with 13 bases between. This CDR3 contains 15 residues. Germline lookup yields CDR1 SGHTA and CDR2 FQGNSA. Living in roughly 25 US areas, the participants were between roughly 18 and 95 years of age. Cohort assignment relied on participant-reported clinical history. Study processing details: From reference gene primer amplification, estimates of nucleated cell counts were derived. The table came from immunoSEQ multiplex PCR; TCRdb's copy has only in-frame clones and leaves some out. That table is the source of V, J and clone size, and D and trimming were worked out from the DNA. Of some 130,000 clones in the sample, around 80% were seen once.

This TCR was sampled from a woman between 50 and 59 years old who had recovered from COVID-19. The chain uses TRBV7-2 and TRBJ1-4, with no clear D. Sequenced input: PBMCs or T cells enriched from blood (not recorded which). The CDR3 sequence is CASSPGVLSNEKLFF. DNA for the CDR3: TGTGCCAGCAGCCCCGGGGTGTTGTCTAATGAAAAACTGTTTTTT.